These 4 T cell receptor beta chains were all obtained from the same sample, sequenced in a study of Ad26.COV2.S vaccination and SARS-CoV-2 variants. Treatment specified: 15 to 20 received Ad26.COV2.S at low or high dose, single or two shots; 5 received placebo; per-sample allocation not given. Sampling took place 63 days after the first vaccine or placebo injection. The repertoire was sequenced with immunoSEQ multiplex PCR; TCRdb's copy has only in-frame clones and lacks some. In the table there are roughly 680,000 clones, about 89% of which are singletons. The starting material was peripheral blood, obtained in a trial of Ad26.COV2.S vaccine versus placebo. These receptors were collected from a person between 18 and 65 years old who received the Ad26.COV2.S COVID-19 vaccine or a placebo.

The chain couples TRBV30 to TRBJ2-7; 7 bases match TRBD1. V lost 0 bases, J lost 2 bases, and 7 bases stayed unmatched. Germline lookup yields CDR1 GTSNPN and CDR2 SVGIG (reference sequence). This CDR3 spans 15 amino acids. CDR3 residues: CAWSVTETGTYEQYF. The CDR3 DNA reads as TGTGCCTGGAGTGTAACCGAGACAGGGACCTACGAGCAGTACTTC. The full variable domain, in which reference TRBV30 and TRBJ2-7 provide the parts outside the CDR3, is SQTIHQWPATLVQPVGSPLSLECTVEGTSNPNLYWYRQAAGRGLQLLFYSVGIGQISSEVPQNLSASRPQDRQFILSSKKLLLSDSGFYLCAWSVTETGTYEQYFGPGTRLTVT.

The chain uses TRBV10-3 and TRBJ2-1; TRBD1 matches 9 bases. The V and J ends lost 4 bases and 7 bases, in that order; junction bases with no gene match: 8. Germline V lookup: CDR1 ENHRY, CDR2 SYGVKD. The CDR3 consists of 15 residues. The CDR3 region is CAISGGTGLGNEQFF. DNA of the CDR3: TGTGCCATCAGTGGGGGGACAGGGCTGGGGAATGAGCAGTTCTTC.

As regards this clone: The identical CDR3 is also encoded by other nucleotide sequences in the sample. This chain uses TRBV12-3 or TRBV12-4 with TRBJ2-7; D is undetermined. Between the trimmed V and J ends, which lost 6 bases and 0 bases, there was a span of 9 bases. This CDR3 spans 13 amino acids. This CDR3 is CASSLWSSYEQYF. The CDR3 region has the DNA TGTGCCAGCAGCCTCTGGAGCTCCTACGAGCAGTACTTC.

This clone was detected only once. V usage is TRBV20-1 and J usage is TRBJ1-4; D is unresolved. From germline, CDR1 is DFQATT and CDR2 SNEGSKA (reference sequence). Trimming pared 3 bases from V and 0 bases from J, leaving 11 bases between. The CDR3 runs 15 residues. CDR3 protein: CSASRSVATNEKLFF. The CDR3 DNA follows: TGCAGTGCTAGTAGATCGGTAGCAACTAATGAAAAACTGTTTTTT.